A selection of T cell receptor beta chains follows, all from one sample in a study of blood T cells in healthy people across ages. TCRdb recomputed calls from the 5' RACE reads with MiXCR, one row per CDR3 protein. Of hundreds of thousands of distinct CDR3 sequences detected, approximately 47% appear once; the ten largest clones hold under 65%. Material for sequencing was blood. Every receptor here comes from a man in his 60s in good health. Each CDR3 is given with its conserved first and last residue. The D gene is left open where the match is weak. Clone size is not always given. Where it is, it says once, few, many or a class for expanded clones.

CDR3: CASSPRRGSAKNIQYF
DNA: TGTGCCAGCAGTCCCCGACGGGGGTCGGCCAAAAACATTCAGTACTTC
length: 16
D: .
size: few
V: TRBV6-6
J: TRBJ2-4

CDR3: CASSMQTGLYEQYF
DNA: TGCGCCAGCAGCATGCAAACAGGCCTCTACGAGCAGTACTTC
length: 14
D: .
size: few
V: TRBV5-1
J: TRBJ2-7

CDR3: CAIRSNFRDSLVEEQFF
DNA: TGTGCCATCAGGAGCAACTTCCGGGACTCCCTGGTGGAGGAGCAGTTCTTC
length: 17
D: .
size: .
V: TRBV10-3
J: TRBJ2-1

CDR3: CASSSPGTNYNEQFF
DNA: TGTGCCAGCAGTTCTCCCGGGACTAACTACAATGAGCAGTTCTTC
length: 15
D: TRBD2
size: .
V: TRBV28
J: TRBJ2-1

CDR3: CASSKTASGGGEQFF
DNA: TGTGCCAGCAGCAAAACAGCGTCGGGGGGGGGTGAGCAGTTCTTC
length: 15
D: TRBD2
size: .
V: TRBV7-3
J: TRBJ2-1

CDR3: CASSHHQARDEQFF
DNA: TGTGCCAGCAGCCATCATCAGGCTAGGGATGAGCAGTTCTTC
length: 14
D: .
size: .
V: TRBV3-1
J: TRBJ2-1

CDR3: CSATSPGRSSYNEQFF
DNA: TGCAGTGCTACGTCTCCCGGCCGTAGCTCCTACAATGAGCAGTTCTTC
length: 16
D: .
size: many
V: TRBV20-1
J: TRBJ2-1

CDR3: CAGRGGASNYGYTF
DNA: TGTGCCGGCCGGGGGGGCGCATCGAACTATGGCTACACCTTC
length: 14
D: .
size: .
V: TRBV30
J: TRBJ1-2

CDR3: CASSLSRTSGGEQYF
DNA: TGTGCCAGCAGTTTGAGTCGAACTAGCGGGGGCGAGCAGTACTTC
length: 15
D: TRBD2
size: .
V: TRBV27
J: TRBJ2-7

CDR3: CSVENRDYEQYF
DNA: TGCAGCGTTGAAAACAGGGACTACGAGCAGTACTTC
length: 12
D: .
size: few
V: TRBV29-1
J: TRBJ2-7

CDR3: CASTFLRDSPLHF
DNA: TGTGCCAGCACCTTCCTGCGGGATTCACCCCTCCACTTT
length: 13
D: .
size: .
V: TRBV21-1
J: TRBJ1-6

CDR3: CASSLWFQDEQFF
DNA: TGCGCCAGCAGCTTATGGTTCCAGGATGAGCAGTTCTTC
length: 13
D: .
size: .
V: TRBV7-9
J: TRBJ2-1

CDR3: CASSLDGTPYDTQYF
DNA: TGTGCCAGCAGCTTAGATGGGACTCCGTACGATACGCAGTATTTT
length: 15
D: .
size: many
V: TRBV11-2
J: TRBJ2-3

CDR3: CASSPDVVYEQYF
DNA: TGTGCCAGCAGTCCTGATGTAGTTTACGAGCAGTACTTC
length: 13
D: .
size: .
V: TRBV27
J: TRBJ2-7

CDR3: CASTDPGRDRNTEAFF
DNA: TGTGCCAGCACCGACCCCGGGCGGGACAGGAACACTGAAGCTTTCTTT
length: 16
D: TRBD1
size: few
V: TRBV12-3/TRBV12-4
J: TRBJ1-1

CDR3: CASSNANYGYTF
DNA: TGTGCCAGCAGTAACGCAAACTATGGCTACACCTTC
length: 12
D: .
size: few
V: TRBV27
J: TRBJ1-2

CDR3: CASSDSAGQGASEQFF
DNA: TGTGCCAGCAGTGATTCAGCGGGGCAGGGAGCGAGTGAGCAGTTCTTC
length: 16
D: TRBD2
size: .
V: TRBV25-1
J: TRBJ2-1

CDR3: CASSLAGQGYSPLHF
DNA: TGCGCCAGCAGCTTGGCCGGGCAGGGCTATTCACCCCTCCACTTT
length: 15
D: .
size: few
V: TRBV5-1
J: TRBJ1-6

CDR3: CSARDLALGNAGNTIYF
DNA: TGCAGTGCTAGAGATCTTGCCCTGGGCAACGCTGGAAACACCATATATTTT
length: 17
D: .
size: .
V: TRBV20-1
J: TRBJ1-3

CDR3: CSAGRGGQTDTQYF
DNA: TGCAGTGCTGGAAGGGGGGGCCAGACAGATACGCAGTATTTT
length: 14
D: .
size: .
V: TRBV20-1
J: TRBJ2-3

CDR3: CASSLLFGGMTEAFF
DNA: TGTGCCAGCAGCTTACTATTCGGGGGTATGACTGAAGCTTTCTTT
length: 15
D: .
size: .
V: TRBV11-2
J: TRBJ1-1

CDR3: CSARVQDRGSYEQYF
DNA: TGCAGTGCTAGAGTACAGGACAGGGGGTCCTACGAGCAGTACTTC
length: 15
D: TRBD1
size: once
V: TRBV20-1
J: TRBJ2-7

CDR3: CASSYGQGATDTQYF
DNA: TGTGCCAGCAGCTACGGACAGGGGGCTACAGATACGCAGTATTTT
length: 15
D: TRBD1
size: .
V: TRBV7-3
J: TRBJ2-3

CDR3: CASSDGSGTYEQYF
DNA: TGTGCCAGCAGTGATGGGTCGGGCACCTACGAGCAGTACTTC
length: 14
D: .
size: few
V: TRBV6-6
J: TRBJ2-7

CDR3: CASSEEQGLAGRAEQFF
DNA: TGTGCCAGCAGTGAAGAACAGGGACTAGCGGGGAGGGCTGAGCAGTTCTTC
length: 17
D: TRBD2
size: few
V: TRBV2
J: TRBJ2-1

CDR3: CASSYSGAPEGTQYF
DNA: TGTGCCAGCAGTTACTCCGGGGCCCCTGAGGGGACCCAGTACTTC
length: 15
D: .
size: .
V: TRBV6-6
J: TRBJ2-5

CDR3: CASTAPGQGARVYGYTF
DNA: TGTGCCAGCACAGCCCCGGGACAGGGGGCGCGAGTCTATGGCTACACCTTC
length: 17
D: TRBD1
size: .
V: TRBV6-6
J: TRBJ1-2

CDR3: CASSSRPWDTEAFF
DNA: TGTGCCAGCAGCTCAAGACCTTGGGACACTGAAGCTTTCTTT
length: 14
D: .
size: .
V: TRBV7-3
J: TRBJ1-1

CDR3: CAISVSSVDTQYF
DNA: TGTGCCATCAGTGTATCGAGCGTGGATACGCAGTATTTT
length: 13
D: .
size: .
V: TRBV10-3
J: TRBJ2-3

CDR3: CASSLGTGEYGYTF
DNA: TGTGCCAGCAGTCTGGGGACAGGGGAGTATGGCTACACCTTC
length: 14
D: TRBD1
size: .
V: TRBV6-1
J: TRBJ1-2

CDR3: CAGSFRDEQYF
DNA: TGTGCCGGCAGTTTCCGGGACGAGCAGTACTTC
length: 11
D: .
size: few
V: TRBV6-2/TRBV6-3
J: TRBJ2-7

CDR3: CASSSLGIQETQYF
DNA: TGTGCCAGCAGCTCCCTTGGTATCCAAGAGACCCAGTACTTC
length: 14
D: .
size: many
V: TRBV7-2
J: TRBJ2-5

CDR3: CASSFRQGPTGELFF
DNA: TGTGCCAGCAGTTTTCGACAGGGACCCACCGGGGAGCTGTTTTTT
length: 15
D: TRBD1
size: .
V: TRBV7-9
J: TRBJ2-2

CDR3: CASSYPAASGRTPTSADTQYF
DNA: TGTGCCAGCAGTTACCCGGCGGCTAGCGGGAGGACCCCTACGTCGGCAGATACGCAGTATTTT
length: 21
D: TRBD2
size: few
V: TRBV6-2/TRBV6-3
J: TRBJ2-3

CDR3: CSARTVHEQYF
DNA: TGCAGTGCTAGAACAGTCCACGAGCAGTACTTC
length: 11
D: .
size: .
V: TRBV20-1
J: TRBJ2-7

CDR3: CSAPGVAGMIDTQYF
DNA: TGCAGTGCCCCGGGAGTAGCGGGGATGATAGATACGCAGTATTTT
length: 15
D: TRBD2
size: .
V: TRBV20-1
J: TRBJ2-3

CDR3: CASRRGSSYGYTF
DNA: TGTGCCAGCAGGAGGGGAAGCAGCTATGGCTACACCTTC
length: 13
D: .
size: once
V: TRBV25-1
J: TRBJ1-2

CDR3: CASTLEGGGETQYF
DNA: TGTGCCAGCACCCTTGAGGGGGGCGGAGAGACCCAGTACTTC
length: 14
D: .
size: many
V: TRBV5-5
J: TRBJ2-5

CDR3: CSARGPMRNTEAFF
DNA: TGCAGTGCCCGCGGACCTATGCGGAACACTGAAGCTTTCTTT
length: 14
D: .
size: .
V: TRBV20-1
J: TRBJ1-1

CDR3: CASSLGLMSSYNEQFF
DNA: TGTGCCAGCAGCTTAGGTCTCATGTCGTCCTACAATGAGCAGTTCTTC
length: 16
D: .
size: .
V: TRBV11-2
J: TRBJ2-1

CDR3: CASTGGSGGLYEQYF
DNA: TGTGCCAGCACGGGCGGTAGCGGGGGGCTCTACGAGCAGTACTTC
length: 15
D: TRBD2
size: .
V: TRBV6-1
J: TRBJ2-7

CDR3: CASGISRDEQFF
DNA: TGTGCTAGTGGTATTAGCAGGGATGAGCAGTTCTTC
length: 12
D: .
size: few
V: TRBV12-5
J: TRBJ2-1

CDR3: CASSRDNNQPQHF
DNA: TGTGCCAGCAGCCGGGACAACAATCAGCCCCAGCATTTT
length: 13
D: .
size: .
V: TRBV12-3/TRBV12-4
J: TRBJ1-5

CDR3: CASSPTGRNSPLHF
DNA: TGTGCCAGCAGCCCGACAGGGAGGAATTCACCCCTCCACTTT
length: 14
D: TRBD1
size: .
V: TRBV7-3
J: TRBJ1-6

CDR3: CSVGGARMNTEAFF
DNA: TGCAGCGTTGGTGGGGCACGGATGAACACTGAAGCTTTCTTT
length: 14
D: .
size: .
V: TRBV29-1
J: TRBJ1-1

CDR3: CSAPSRTSGGETQYF
DNA: TGCAGTGCTCCCAGTCGGACTAGCGGGGGAGAGACCCAGTACTTC
length: 15
D: TRBD2
size: once
V: TRBV20-1
J: TRBJ2-5

CDR3: CASSVTRDRYNSPLHF
DNA: TGTGCCAGCAGCGTTACTCGGGACAGGTATAATTCACCCCTCCACTTT
length: 16
D: TRBD1
size: few
V: TRBV9
J: TRBJ1-6

CDR3: CASSQAILAPEQYF
DNA: TGCGCCAGCAGCCAAGCAATTTTAGCGCCTGAGCAGTACTTC
length: 14
D: .
size: few
V: TRBV4-3
J: TRBJ2-7

CDR3: CASSYGGVKRTEQYF
DNA: TGTGCCAGCAGTTACGGCGGGGTTAAGAGGACCGAGCAGTACTTC
length: 15
D: .
size: .
V: TRBV6-2/TRBV6-3
J: TRBJ2-7

CDR3: CASSLDSIGGYTF
DNA: TGTGCCAGCAGCTTAGACTCCATTGGGGGCTACACCTTC
length: 13
D: .
size: .
V: TRBV7-9
J: TRBJ1-2

CDR3: CASKLDYGYTF
DNA: TGTGCCAGCAAGTTGGACTATGGCTACACCTTC
length: 11
D: .
size: once
V: TRBV6-6
J: TRBJ1-2